This T cell receptor (beta chain) was recorded in a study of cytomegalovirus exposure and HLA in healthy donors. Trimming removed 0 bases at V and 3 bases at J, with 11 bases between. The germline V gene has CDR1 SGHRS and CDR2 YFSETQ. CDR3 length: 15 amino acids. The study, taken as a whole, reports: V- and J-gene trimming of TCR beta was linked (in a later analysis) to a missense DCLRE1C variant. Common viral pathogens seemed to be connected with several of the most significant clusters, according to a later analysis.

The sample holds one count of this clone. Its antigen is undetermined. This specimen includes other DNA sequences encoding the same CDR3. PCR primers comprised 60 Vbeta and 13 Jbeta primers. TCRdb keeps only in-frame clones here, not all; method: immunoSEQ multiplex PCR. The sample shows roughly 200,000 clones, 85% of them seen only once. Donors counted as nominally healthy when sampled, yet unrecorded immune exposures were likely. This rearrangement joins TRBV5-1 to TRBJ2-3; a weak D match, TRBD2 (5 bases). The sequencing sample was made of PBMCs. The receptor was isolated from a woman in her forties or fifties in good health and CMV-seronegative. The CDR3 region has the DNA TGCGCCAGCAGCTTGGCCGTCGGGGTAACAGATACGCAGTATTTT. Translated: CASSLAVGVTDTQYF.